The rows below give T cell receptor beta chains drawn from one sample of a study of CD8 T cells in Susac syndrome. TCRdb reprocessed the immunoSEQ multiplex PCR reads via MiXCR and lists one record per CDR3 protein. Here the sample spans about 250,000 distinct CDR3 sequences, 93% being singletons. Sequenced: CD4+ T cells from PBMCs. All receptors come from a human donor with multiple sclerosis. CDR3s include the opening cysteine and the closing phenylalanine or tryptophan. Each record gives: V gene, J gene, CDR3 protein.

TRBV6-6	TRBJ1-5	CASSYRQGQVNQPQHF
TRBV5-1	TRBJ1-5	CASSPGQGRSNRPQHF
TRBV10-3	TRBJ1-1	CAISESREARAFF
TRBV7-9	TRBJ2-7	CASSLDTRSYEQYF
TRBV13	TRBJ2-3	CASSPPRKNTDTQYF
TRBV5-1	TRBJ1-5	CASSWGGASNQPQHF
TRBV6-1	TRBJ1-1	CASSSRDSTEAFF
TRBV6-7	TRBJ2-1	CASSSRLAKSYNEQFF
TRBV11-2	TRBJ1-2	CASVPFLRQPANYGYTF
TRBV7-6	TRBJ2-3	CASSTGPGLRNTQYF
TRBV20-1	TRBJ1-4	CSPVSRRTPNEKLFF
TRBV25-1	TRBJ2-7	CASRGLGADEQYF
TRBV3-1	TRBJ2-1	CASSQDTSLPRGYNEQFF
TRBV20-1	TRBJ2-3	CSARDPDPHTQYF
TRBV12-3/TRBV12-4	TRBJ1-4	CASSFAGHRDNEKLFF
TRBV12-3/TRBV12-4	TRBJ1-6	CASSLGDGNSPLHF
TRBV6-5	TRBJ2-3	CASSYTQISTDTQYF
TRBV2	TRBJ2-1	CASSDPTRSYEQFF
TRBV12-3/TRBV12-4	TRBJ1-1	CASSLALGNTEAFF
TRBV29-1	TRBJ2-5	CSVTSGQETQYF
TRBV10-3	TRBJ2-2	CATKRETGSNTGELFF
TRBV11-3	TRBJ2-2	CASSLQGNPNTGELFF
TRBV7-3	TRBJ1-1	CASSRTGSNSEAFF
TRBV5-1	TRBJ1-1	CASSLEPGRGTEAFF
TRBV30	TRBJ1-1	CAWTGTEAFF
TRBV4-1	TRBJ1-6	CASSQAWTGVSNSPLHF
TRBV6-1	TRBJ2-1	CASSSLGGPHNEQFF
TRBV18	TRBJ2-1	CASSPSQGSDNEQFF
TRBV20-1	TRBJ1-5	CSALTGPYSNQPQHF
TRBV19	TRBJ2-5	CASSIEETQYF
TRBV6-5	TRBJ2-2	CASSYSIGPGQSNTGELFF
TRBV5-4	TRBJ2-3	CASSLSGAGDTQYF
TRBV12-5	TRBJ2-6	CASGLVLGPGGWTGGLGANVLIF
TRBV24-1	TRBJ2-5	CATSAPAGETQYF
TRBV4-2	TRBJ2-5	CASSHQSSSGSPQETQYF
TRBV7-2	TRBJ1-1	CASSIFLTANTEAFF
TRBV7-3	TRBJ2-2	CASSQNPQGANTGELFF
TRBV12-3/TRBV12-4	TRBJ2-3	CASSVQTLGTDTQYF
TRBV27	TRBJ2-1	CASSPRAGEQFF
TRBV25-1	TRBJ1-2	CASSGPKQTGPFYGYTF
TRBV14	TRBJ2-2	CASSQDTGLTGELFF
TRBV3-1	TRBJ2-3	CASGLRGEDTQYF
TRBV3-1	TRBJ2-3	CASSSQPTTDTQYF
TRBV29-1	TRBJ2-1	CSVAASGGNEQFF
TRBV5-1	TRBJ2-7	CASSLAPQGPYEQYF